The 29 T cell receptor beta chains presented below share a single source sample, sequenced in a study of blood T cell repertoires in COVID-19. Produced via immunoSEQ multiplex PCR; TCRdb's table is partial and in-frame only. The data contain 170,000 or so clones, over 75% of them singletons. The sequenced sample was PBMCs or T cells enriched from blood (not recorded which). The receptors were sampled from a woman younger than 35 who had recovered from COVID-19.

The V call is TRBV10-3, the J call TRBJ2-1; D possibly corresponds to TRBD2 (6 bases). Germline CDR1 is ENHRY and CDR2 is SYGVKD. The CDR3 consists of 20 residues. Trimming took 4 bases from V and 3 from J, leaving 28 bases between them. Written as DNA, the CDR3 is TGTGCCATCAGTGGGGCAGGAGCGGGCGTAAACCAACTACTCTACAATGAGCAGTTCTTC. This gives the protein CAISGAGAGVNQLLYNEQFF.

The chain employs TRBV5-8 and TRBJ1-6; weak D call: TRBD1 (6 bases). The length of the CDR3 is 16 residues. Germline-derived CDR1 and CDR2 are SGHTS and YDEGEE. The germline V and J ends were trimmed by 4 bases and 9 bases, with 20 bases remaining between them. CDR3 DNA sequence: TGTGCCAGCAGCACAGAACAGGGCCAGGGAAGTTCACCCCTCCACTTT. Amino acids: CASSTEQGQGSSPLHF.

The CDR3 reads CASSVSGQGKTEAFF. The CDR3 nucleotides read TGTGCCAGCAGCGTTTCCGGACAGGGGAAGACTGAAGCTTTCTTT. The chain links TRBV5-4 to TRBJ1-1, with TRBD1 matching over 9 bases. The V segment lost 4 bases and the J segment 5 bases; nucleotides outside the gene matches: 9. CDR3 length equals 15 residues. Germline CDR1 SGHNT, CDR2 YYREEE (reference sequence). Supplemented by reference TRBV5-4 and TRBJ1-1, the full variable domain reads ETGVTQSPTHLIKTRGQQVTLRCSSQSGHNTVSWYQQALGQGPQFIFQYYREEENGRGNFPPRFSGLQFPNYSSELNVNALELDDSALYLCASSVSGQGKTEAFFGQGTRLTVV.

The rearrangement uses TRBV9 and TRBJ1-4; no definite D call. CDR1 is SGDLS and CDR2 is YYNGEE in the germline V gene. CDR3 length: 14 residues. Deletions cut 5 bases from V and 2 bases from J, with 10 bases between. CDR3 sequence (DNA): TGTGCCAGCAGTGGTTCGGGGACTAATGAAAAACTGTTTTTT. It encodes CASSGSGTNEKLFF.

This clone was observed a single time. This CDR3 is CASSPPSYEQYF. The CDR3 DNA follows: TGTGCCAGCAGCCCCCCGTCCTACGAGCAGTACTTC. The V and J genes are TRBV3-1 (or the pseudogene TRBV3-2) and TRBJ2-7; D is ambiguous. Trimming removed 4 bases at V and 1 base at J, with 5 bases between. The length of the CDR3 is 12 residues. CDR1 is LGHDT and CDR2 is YNNKEL in the germline V gene (reference sequence).

The J gene is TRBJ2-5, the V gene TRBV6-5, with TRBD2 matching over 7 bases. CDR1 and CDR2 (germline): MNHEY, SVGAGI. The CDR3 has 13 residues. V was clipped by 6 bases and J by 5 bases; unmatched bases: 6. CDR3 region: CASRDSAGETQYF. Here the CDR3 DNA reads TGTGCCAGCAGGGACTCAGCGGGGGAGACCCAGTACTTC.

This sequence joins TRBV11-2 and TRBJ1-2; TRBD1 matches at 8 bases. CDR1 is SGHAT, CDR2 FQNNGV, per germline. The CDR3 has 16 residues. With 0 bases clipped from V and 10 bases from J, the junction kept 13 bases outside the gene matches. The CDR3 DNA is TGTGCCAGCAGCTTAGATCGGGACAGGCTGGGTTACCACTACACCTTC. Amino acids: CASSLDRDRLGYHYTF.

This sequence joins TRBV28 and TRBJ1-5, with no clear D. The CDR3 is 13 amino acids. V was cut by 3 bases and J by 0 bases, with 3 bases left in between. The germline V gene encodes CDR1 MDHEN and CDR2 SYDVKM. DNA for the CDR3: TGTGCCAGCAGTTTCCATAGCAATCAGCCCCAGCATTTT. Amino acid sequence: CASSFHSNQPQHF.

The chain links TRBV6-5 to TRBJ2-5; D is undetermined. The CDR3 length is 13 residues. Germline values: CDR1 MNHEY, CDR2 SVGAGI. V gave up 5 bases and J gave up 3 bases, with 10 bases separating them. CDR3 DNA: TGTGCCAGCAGTCGAAGGAGAGAAGAGACCCAGTACTTC. Translating gives CASSRRREETQYF.

The chain has TRBV11-2 and TRBJ2-3; no clear D. The V gene's germline CDR1 is SGHAT and CDR2 FQNNGV. V lost 2 bases, J lost 3 bases, and 6 bases lay in between. The CDR3 is 13 residues long. Written as DNA, the CDR3 is TGTGCCAGCAGCTTATCCCTAACAGATACGCAGTATTTT. This translates into CASSLSLTDTQYF.

This chain uses TRBV27 with TRBJ1-2; 10 bases fit TRBD1. Germline V gene data show CDR1 as MNHEY and CDR2 as SMNVEV (reference sequence). There are 16 residues in the CDR3. After removal of 3 bases from V and 4 bases from J, the junction contained 8 bases not matched to a gene. The chain's CDR3 is CASSFSTGTGAYGYTF. CDR3 DNA: TGTGCCAGCAGTTTTTCTACCGGGACAGGGGCCTATGGCTACACCTTC.

The chain carries TRBV7-2 and TRBJ2-7, with 11 bases matching TRBD2. This CDR3 is 16 amino acids long. V was pared by 3 bases and J by 4 bases, with 8 bases of the junction left unmatched. Germline V gene lookup returns CDR1 SGHTA and CDR2 FQGNSA. The chain's CDR3 is CASSFIAGGVSYEQYF. The CDR3 region has the DNA TGTGCCAGCAGCTTCATAGCGGGAGGGGTGTCATACGAGCAGTACTTC.

The CDR3 nucleotides are TGTGCCACCAGTGAACCCGGACAGGGACACACCGGGGAGCTGTTTTTT. The encoded protein is CATSEPGQGHTGELFF. The V call is TRBV24-1, the J call TRBJ2-2, with 8 bases identical to TRBD1. CDR3 length: 16 amino acids. CDR1 is KGHDR, CDR2 SFDVKD, per germline. V shed 4 bases and J 3 bases; nucleotides not matched to a gene: 6.

A few counts support this clone. This chain uses TRBV2 with TRBJ1-1; D unclear. CDR1 is SNHLY, CDR2 FYNNEI, per germline. The V end lost 10 bases, the J end lost 1 base, and 10 bases lay between the germline ends. The CDR3 totals 12 residues. Written as DNA, the CDR3 is TGTGCCACCGTCCGGGGGAACACTGAAGCTTTCTTT. Translation gives CATVRGNTEAFF. The complete variable domain, with remaining parts taken from reference TRBV2 and TRBJ1-1, reads EPEVTQTPSHQVTQMGQEVILRCVPISNHLYFYWYRQILGQKVEFLVSFYNNEISEKSEIFDDQFSVERPDGSNFTLKIRSTKLEDSAMYFCATVRGNTEAFFGQGTRLTVV.

The chain recombines TRBV19 with TRBJ2-7; tentative D call: TRBD2 (5 bases). V was clipped by 5 bases and J by 4 bases, with 15 bases between them. The CDR3 loop spans 14 amino acids. Germline CDR1 and CDR2: LNHDA and SQIVND (reference sequence). CDR3 loop: CASSLRRGGYEQYF. The CDR3 DNA reads TGTGCCAGTAGTCTAAGACGAGGAGGTTACGAGCAGTACTTC.

The chain has TRBV5-1 and TRBJ1-1; D call uncertain. V was cut by 7 bases and J by 0 bases, with 13 bases left in between. The CDR3 has 14 residues. Germline loops: CDR1 SGHRS, CDR2 YFSETQ. The CDR3 region is CASGIGSLNTEAFF. CDR3 coding DNA: TGCGCCAGCGGCATAGGGAGTTTGAACACTGAAGCTTTCTTT.

The chain joins TRBV9 to TRBJ2-5, with TRBD1 as a possible D gene (6 bases). CDR3 size: 13 residues. Germline CDR1 and CDR2: SGDLS and YYNGEE. V lost 4 bases and J lost 2, with 9 bases in between. CDR3 DNA: TGTGCCAGCAGCCTAGGACAGCAAGAGACCCAGTACTTC. Its translation: CASSLGQQETQYF.

V and J are TRBV6-1 and TRBJ1-2, with no clear D. Germline V gives CDR1 MNHNS, CDR2 SASEGT. Trimming removed 3 bases at V and 1 base at J, with 15 bases between. The CDR3 totals 16 residues. CDR3 residues: CASSDQRGSLNYGYTF. The CDR3 coding sequence is TGTGCCAGCAGTGACCAACGGGGTTCCCTTAACTATGGCTACACCTTC.

The J gene is TRBJ2-2, the V gene TRBV3-1 (or the pseudogene TRBV3-2); 8 bases are shared with TRBD2. CDR1 is LGHDT and CDR2 is YNNKEL in the germline V gene (reference sequence). The length of the CDR3 is 16 residues. V was clipped by 4 bases and J by 5 bases; unmatched bases: 9. CDR3 region: CASSRTRGAGTGELFF. The CDR3 coding sequence is TGTGCCAGCAGCCGGACGCGGGGGGCGGGAACCGGGGAGCTGTTTTTT.

The chain uses TRBV28 and TRBJ1-5; weak D call: TRBD1 (6 bases). V lost 5 bases to trimming and J lost 0 bases, with 14 bases between them. Germline V gene data show CDR1 as MDHEN and CDR2 as SYDVKM. This CDR3 spans 16 amino acids. The CDR3 DNA is TGTGCCAGCAGTGTCGGGGGGCAGAATAGCAATCAGCCCCAGCATTTT. Translating gives CASSVGGQNSNQPQHF.

V and J are TRBV7-6 and TRBJ2-7, with 8 bases aligning to TRBD1. The germline gives CDR1 SGHVS, CDR2 FNYEAQ. This CDR3 region has 15 residues. With 10 bases clipped from V and 6 bases from J, the junction kept 17 bases outside the gene matches. The CDR3: CATAWVNTGGSEQYF. The CDR3 DNA is TGTGCCACCGCGTGGGTGAACACAGGGGGGAGCGAGCAGTACTTC. The full variable domain, rest sourced from reference TRBV7-6 and TRBJ2-7, is GAGVSQSPRYKVTKRGQDVALRCDPISGHVSLYWYRQALGQGPEFLTYFNYEAQQDKSGLPNDRFSAERPEGSISTLTIQRTEQRDSAMYRCATAWVNTGGSEQYFGPGTRLTVT.

V usage is TRBV18 and J usage is TRBJ1-5; tentatively, D is TRBD1 (6 bases). Per germline, CDR1 KGHSH and CDR2 LQKENI. CDR3 length: 13 amino acids. Trimming removed 9 bases at V and 6 bases at J, with 15 bases between. DNA for the CDR3: TGTGCCAGTTGCGACAGGACCGGTCAGCCCCAGCATTTT. Translated, it gives CASCDRTGQPQHF.

This clone was counted at least ten times. This chain uses TRBV9 with TRBJ1-2; D unclear. The germline V and J ends were trimmed by 4 bases and 1 base, with 8 bases remaining between them. Germline V gene sequence: CDR1 SGDLS, CDR2 YYNGEE. The length of the CDR3 is 13 residues. The CDR3 DNA sequence: TGTGCCAGCAGCATCGAGGTTAACTATGGCTACACCTTC. Translation gives CASSIEVNYGYTF.

The V gene is TRBV2, the J gene TRBJ2-2; D may be TRBD2 (5 bases). This CDR3 comprises 17 residues. Trimming stripped 7 bases from V and 2 bases from J, with 20 bases between. The germline V gene has CDR1 SNHLY and CDR2 FYNNEI. Here the CDR3 reads CASTASLAGLNTGELFF. CDR3 sequence (DNA): TGTGCCAGCACAGCCTCCCTGGCTGGACTCAACACCGGGGAGCTGTTTTTT.

This clone was seen a single time. This chain links TRBV2 with TRBJ2-2; TRBD1 matches at 10 bases. V was pared by 5 bases and J by 4 bases, with 1 base of the junction left unmatched. The CDR3 totals 14 residues. The germline CDR1 and CDR2 sequences are SNHLY and FYNNEI. CDR3 amino acids: CASSWTGGTGELFF. As DNA, the CDR3 is TGTGCCAGCAGTTGGACAGGGGGCACCGGGGAGCTGTTTTTT.

The chain uses TRBV2 and TRBJ2-7, with a tentative D call TRBD2 (6 bases). The CDR3 loop spans 18 amino acids. V dropped 7 bases and J dropped 2 bases, with 27 bases sitting between them. Germline lookup yields CDR1 SNHLY and CDR2 FYNNEI. Here the CDR3 DNA reads TGTGCCAGCACAGGAACCATAATCCCGGGAGAGGGGACCTACGAGCAGTACTTC. The encoded protein is CASTGTIIPGEGTYEQYF.

The chain uses TRBV5-4 and TRBJ1-2; 11 bases match TRBD1. The CDR3 is made up of 18 amino acids. With V trimmed by 4 bases and J by 8 bases, 19 bases remained unmatched. CDR1 and CDR2 from the germline V gene are SGHNT and YYREEE (reference sequence). This CDR3 reads CASSPGTGGYRWDDGYTF. The CDR3 DNA is TGTGCCAGCAGCCCCGGGACAGGGGGTTACCGGTGGGACGACGGCTACACCTTC.

This chain links TRBV15 with TRBJ2-1; 8 nucleotides agree with TRBD1. There are 14 residues in the CDR3. Germline CDR1 LNHNV, CDR2 YYDKDF (reference sequence). J was trimmed by 8 bases and V by 0 bases; bases with no gene match: 3. CDR3 sequence (DNA): TGTGCCACCAGCAGAGACAGGGGGCTTTATGAGCAGTTCTTC. Protein: CATSRDRGLYEQFF. Together with reference TRBV15 and TRBJ2-1, the CDR3 gives the full variable domain: DAMVIQNPRYQVTQFGKPVTLSCSQTLNHNVMYWYQQKSSQAPKLLFHYYDKDFNNEADTPDNFQSRRPNTSFCFLDIRSPGLGDTAMYLCATSRDRGLYEQFFGPGTRLTVL.

CDR3 sequence reads: CASSFYGGQGVRETQYF. CDR3 DNA sequence: TGTGCCAGCAGCTTTTATGGGGGACAGGGGGTGCGTGAGACCCAGTACTTC. The chain employs TRBV7-6 and TRBJ2-5; 11 nucleotides line up with TRBD1. Germline CDR1 SGHVS, CDR2 FNYEAQ. This CDR3 comprises 17 residues. Unmatched junction bases numbered 11, after V lost 3 bases and J lost 5 bases.